One T cell receptor (beta chain) is described in this entry. Its cognate antigen is unknown. TCRdb reanalysed the reads using MiXCR and keeps one entry per CDR3 protein. The sample has approximately 490,000 distinct CDR3 sequences; approximately 10% are singletons. This sample is part of a study of T cell repertoires in cytomegalovirus infection. About the research overall: Indications of both CMV infection and matching HLA type were provided by public TCR beta signatures. Study results and limitations: Cumulated frequencies of public TCR beta families served to identify carriers of CMV plus the relevant HLA. Clonotypes of TCR beta that were HLA-C-restricted and CMV-specific dominated the ex vivo response.

The CDR3 covers 17 residues. The germline V gene has CDR1 SGHDN and CDR2 FVKESK. V trimming: 0 bases; J trimming: 4 bases; junction bases outside the gene matches: 6. The TCR originated in a human donor in good health (CMV status not recorded). Some clones in this sample may be carry-over from other donors' samples. The chain couples TRBV14 to TRBJ2-2; 9 bases match TRBD1. What was sequenced was PBMCs. CDR3 sequence: CASSQDLDRGFTGELFF. For the CDR3, the DNA is TGTGCCAGCAGCCAAGACTTGGACAGGGGCTTCACCGGGGAGCTGTTTTTT.